The present entry profiles one T cell receptor (beta chain) with its context. The entry originates in a study of blood T cell repertoires in COVID-19. Study information: Italy, Spain and the United States were the sources of the convalescent and acute COVID-19 samples. Sources were T cells, B-cell-depleted T cells, or PBMCs; the material itself was cDNA or gDNA.

Per the study methods: Reference gene primers were amplified, and this amplification served to estimate nucleated cell counts. The data were produced by immunoSEQ multiplex PCR, yet TCRdb's version contains in-frame clones alone and is incomplete. D and trimming come from the DNA, and the V and J calls and clone size come from that table. Altogether roughly 53,000 clones are present, about 86% being singletons, with the ten largest covering about 4.7%. Germline assignment: CDR1 SGHRS and CDR2 YFSETQ. This CDR3 spans 16 amino acids. Germline trimming cut 1 base from V and 1 base from J; bases unmatched to any gene: 6.

The V gene is TRBV5-1, the J gene TRBJ1-1; 8 nucleotides align to TRBD1. The receptor's source is a man aged 40-50 years with active COVID-19. Sequences were obtained from peripheral blood. The CDR3 region is CASSLTGGPRNTEAFF. As DNA, the CDR3 is TGCGCCAGCAGCTTGACAGGGGGTCCGCGGAACACTGAAGCTTTCTTT.